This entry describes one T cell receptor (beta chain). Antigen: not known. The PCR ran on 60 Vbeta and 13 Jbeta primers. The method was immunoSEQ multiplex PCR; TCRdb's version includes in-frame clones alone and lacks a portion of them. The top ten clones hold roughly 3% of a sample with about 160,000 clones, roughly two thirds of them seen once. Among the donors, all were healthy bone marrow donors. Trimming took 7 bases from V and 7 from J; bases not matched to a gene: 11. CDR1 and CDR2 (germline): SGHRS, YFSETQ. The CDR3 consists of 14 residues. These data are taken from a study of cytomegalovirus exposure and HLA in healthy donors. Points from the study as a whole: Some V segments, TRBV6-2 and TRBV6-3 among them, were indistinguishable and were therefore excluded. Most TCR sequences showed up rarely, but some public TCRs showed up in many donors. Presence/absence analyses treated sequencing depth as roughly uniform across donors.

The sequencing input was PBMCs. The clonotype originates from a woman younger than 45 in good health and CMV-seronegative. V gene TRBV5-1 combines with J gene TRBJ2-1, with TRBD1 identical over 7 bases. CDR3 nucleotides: TGCGCCAGCCGAAAACAGGGGTTGGGGAATGAGCAGTTCTTC. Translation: CASRKQGLGNEQFF.